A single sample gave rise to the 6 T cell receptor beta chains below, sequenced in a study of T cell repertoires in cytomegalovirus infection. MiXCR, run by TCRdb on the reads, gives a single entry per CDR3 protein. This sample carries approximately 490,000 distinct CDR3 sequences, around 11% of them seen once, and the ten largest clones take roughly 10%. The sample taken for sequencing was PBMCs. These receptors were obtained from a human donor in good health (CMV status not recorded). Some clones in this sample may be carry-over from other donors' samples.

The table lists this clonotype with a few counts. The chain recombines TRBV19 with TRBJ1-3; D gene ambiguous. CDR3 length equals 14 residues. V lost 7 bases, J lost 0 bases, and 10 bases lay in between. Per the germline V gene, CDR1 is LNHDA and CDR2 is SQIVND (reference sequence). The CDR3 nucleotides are TGTGCCAGTAACCCCAGGAACTCTGGAAACACCATATATTTT. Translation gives CASNPRNSGNTIYF.

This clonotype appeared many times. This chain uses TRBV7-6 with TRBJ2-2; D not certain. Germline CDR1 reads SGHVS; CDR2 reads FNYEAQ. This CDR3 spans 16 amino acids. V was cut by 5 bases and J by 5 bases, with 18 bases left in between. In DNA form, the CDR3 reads TGTGCCAGCAGCCCCCTGGTGGGTGGTTGGACCGGGGAGCTGTTTTTT. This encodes CASSPLVGGWTGELFF.

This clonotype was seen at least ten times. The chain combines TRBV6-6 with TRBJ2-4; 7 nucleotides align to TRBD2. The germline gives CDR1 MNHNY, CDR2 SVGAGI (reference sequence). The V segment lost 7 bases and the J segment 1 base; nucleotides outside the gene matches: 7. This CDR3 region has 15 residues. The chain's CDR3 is CASKSGTGAKNIQYF. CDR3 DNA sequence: TGTGCCAGCAAAAGCGGGACGGGGGCCAAAAACATTCAGTACTTC.

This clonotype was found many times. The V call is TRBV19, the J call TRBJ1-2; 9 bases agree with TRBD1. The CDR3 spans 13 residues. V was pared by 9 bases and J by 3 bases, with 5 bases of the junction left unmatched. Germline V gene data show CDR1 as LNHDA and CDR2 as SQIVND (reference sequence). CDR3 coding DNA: TGTGCCAGCAGCACAGGGGGCGACTATGGCTACACCTTC. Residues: CASSTGGDYGYTF.

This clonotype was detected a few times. Here the CDR3 DNA reads TGTGCCAGCAGCCCCCCTGACTCTGAAGCTTTCTTT. It codes for CASSPPDSEAFF. V and J are TRBV12-3 or TRBV12-4 and TRBJ1-1; D not certain. CDR3 size: 12 residues. Trimming removed 6 bases at V and 6 bases at J, with 11 bases between.

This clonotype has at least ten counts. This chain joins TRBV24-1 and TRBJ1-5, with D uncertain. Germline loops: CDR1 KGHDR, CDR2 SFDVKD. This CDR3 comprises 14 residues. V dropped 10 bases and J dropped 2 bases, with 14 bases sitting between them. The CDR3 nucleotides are TGTGCCACTACCAAAGAATCGGGCAATCAGCCCCAGCATTTT. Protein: CATTKESGNQPQHF.